Listed here are 26 T cell receptor beta chains from one sample, sequenced in a study of early T cells in non-severe SARS-CoV-2 infection. TCRdb itself ran the 5' RACE reads through MiXCR, one entry per CDR3 protein. The sample lists tens of thousands of distinct CDR3 sequences, roughly a sixth occurring once. The sequenced sample was whole blood. These receptors were obtained from an adult who was a healthcare worker with PCR-confirmed SARS-CoV-2 infection or an uninfected control (not recorded which).

This clonotype was seen repeatedly, ten times or more. This rearrangement joins TRBV20-1 to TRBJ2-3, with 9 positions matching TRBD2. The germline V gene has CDR1 DFQATT and CDR2 SNEGSKA (reference sequence). V gave up 5 bases and J gave up 2 bases; unmatched junction bases: 11. The CDR3 length is 16 residues. CDR3 nucleotides: TGCAGTGCTCCGCGGGTGCGGGGGGGGTTCACAGATACGCAGTATTTT. Translation gives CSAPRVRGGFTDTQYF.

This clonotype was seen ten or more times. The chain recombines TRBV20-1 with TRBJ2-7; TRBD1 agrees at 8 bases. CDR1 and CDR2 from the germline V gene are DFQATT and SNEGSKA (reference sequence). The V and J ends lost 0 bases and 4 bases, in that order; junction bases with no gene match: 5. The CDR3 has 14 amino acids. CDR3 sequence: CSARDRTGLYEQYF. The DNA of the CDR3 is TGCAGTGCTAGAGATCGGACAGGGTTGTACGAGCAGTACTTC.

This clonotype was seen a handful of times. The V gene is TRBV27, the J gene TRBJ2-7; 10 positions match TRBD1. CDR1 and CDR2 from the germline V gene are MNHEY and SMNVEV (reference sequence). Trimming cost V 6 bases and J 0 bases; bases outside gene matches: 5. The CDR3 covers 15 residues. CDR3 coding DNA: TGTGCCAGCAGCAAGACAGGGGGCAACTCCTACGAGCAGTACTTC. This gives the protein CASSKTGGNSYEQYF.

This clonotype was detected many times. The rearrangement joins TRBV19 to TRBJ2-6, with 9 bases that match TRBD2. Germline CDR1 LNHDA, CDR2 SQIVND (reference sequence). CDR3 length: 19 residues. V lost 1 base, J lost 0 bases, and 7 bases stayed unmatched. The CDR3, as DNA: TGTGCCAGTAGTATAGCTTTAGCGGGGGCCTTCTCTGGGGCCAACGTCCTGACTTTC. It is translated as CASSIALAGAFSGANVLTF.

The chain is built from TRBV10-2 and TRBJ2-3; D might be TRBD2 (6 bases). Germline V CDR1 and CDR2: WSHSY, SAAADI. CDR3 length equals 15 residues. The V and J ends lost 5 bases and 5 bases respectively, with 17 bases between them. CDR3 sequence (DNA): TGCGCCAGCAGTCCGACCGGGGGAAGCGGAGATACGCAGTATTTT. Protein: CASSPTGGSGDTQYF.

Written as DNA, the CDR3 is TGTGCCAGCATGCGGGTCGGGGAAAAACTGTTTTTT. Its protein is CASMRVGEKLFF. The chain uses TRBV2 and TRBJ1-4; D remains ambiguous. Germline V gives CDR1 SNHLY, CDR2 FYNNEI. The CDR3 length is 12 residues. Between the trimmed V and J ends, which lost 7 bases and 8 bases, there was a span of 11 bases. The full variable domain, with the rest looked up from reference TRBV2 and TRBJ1-4, is EPEVTQTPSHQVTQMGQEVILRCVPISNHLYFYWYRQILGQKVEFLVSFYNNEISEKSEIFDDQFSVERPDGSNFTLKIRSTKLEDSAMYFCASMRVGEKLFFGSGTQLSVL.

The chain links TRBV9 to TRBJ2-1; TRBD1 is a possible D gene (6 bases). The V end lost 2 bases, the J end lost 7 bases, and 7 bases lay between the germline ends. CDR1 is SGDLS and CDR2 is YYNGEE in the germline V gene. This CDR3 contains 12 residues. The CDR3 region is CASSVTGNEQFF. Here the CDR3 DNA reads TGTGCCAGCAGCGTCACAGGGAATGAGCAGTTCTTC.

This clonotype showed up just a few times. This sequence joins TRBV4-2 and TRBJ1-1; tentatively, D is TRBD1 (6 bases). Germline V lookup: CDR1 LGHNA, CDR2 YNFKEQ. This CDR3 comprises 16 residues. Between the trimmed V and J ends, which lost 0 bases and 5 bases, there was a span of 16 bases. The CDR3 loop is CASSQDPAGVRTEAFF. As DNA, the CDR3 is TGTGCCAGCAGCCAAGATCCGGCAGGGGTAAGAACTGAAGCTTTCTTT.

The rearrangement links TRBV9 to TRBJ2-2; perhaps TRBD1 as D (5 bases). Germline assignment: CDR1 SGDLS and CDR2 YYNGEE. CDR3 length: 17 residues. The V end was cut by 0 bases, the J end by 3 bases, with 15 bases between. CDR3 protein: CASSVARTGSHTGELFF. The CDR3 nucleotides are TGTGCCAGCAGCGTAGCCAGAACAGGTTCACACACCGGGGAGCTGTTTTTT.

This clonotype appeared many times. In DNA, the CDR3 is TGTGCCAGCAGTTACAAGCGGGGCACAGATACGCAGTATTTT. Its protein is CASSYKRGTDTQYF. V gene TRBV6-5 combines with J gene TRBJ2-3, with TRBD2 as a possible D gene (6 bases). V was shortened by 2 bases and J by 1 base, with 7 bases between the two germline ends. This CDR3 spans 14 amino acids. Germline lookup yields CDR1 MNHEY and CDR2 SVGAGI.

This clonotype was recorded at least ten times. The CDR3 bases are TGTGCCAGCAGCCCCGGGACAAGGTATCAGCCCCAGCATTTT. Encoded protein: CASSPGTRYQPQHF. The chain is built from TRBV12-3 or TRBV12-4 and TRBJ1-5; a weak D match, TRBD1 (6 bases). This CDR3 has 14 residues. The V end lost 6 bases, the J end lost 5 bases, and 14 bases lay between the germline ends.

The chain couples TRBV6-5 to TRBJ2-7; D not resolved. The CDR3 length is 12 residues. V was cut by 6 bases and J by 1 base, with 7 bases left in between. CDR1 and CDR2 from the germline V gene are MNHEY and SVGAGI. In DNA form, the CDR3 reads TGTGCCAGCAGGGGATCGTCCTACGAGCAGTACTTC. Residues: CASRGSSYEQYF.

The sample holds a few counts of this clonotype. The chain links TRBV7-2 to TRBJ2-3; perhaps TRBD1 as D (6 bases). The CDR3 sequence is 17 residues long. V was cut by 5 bases and J by 3 bases, with 21 bases left in between. Germline CDR1 SGHTA, CDR2 FQGNSA. The CDR3 coding sequence is TGTGCCAGCAGCAACCCCAACAGGGTGCGAACGACAGATACGCAGTATTTT. Its protein is CASSNPNRVRTTDTQYF.

This clonotype has a handful of counts. V and J are TRBV30 and TRBJ1-5; no clear D gene. Germline-derived CDR1 and CDR2 are GTSNPN and SVGIG (reference sequence). V was clipped by 2 bases and J by 0 bases, with 8 bases between them. The CDR3 consists of 14 residues. CDR3 protein: CAWSSWNSNQPQHF. The CDR3 DNA reads as TGTGCCTGGAGTTCTTGGAATAGCAATCAGCCCCAGCATTTT.

The rearrangement uses TRBV6-1 and TRBJ1-1, with D perhaps matching TRBD1 (6 bases). Germline V lookup: CDR1 MNHNS, CDR2 SASEGT. The CDR3 length is 16 residues. V lost 3 bases, J lost 4 bases, and 18 bases lay in between. CDR3 sequence (DNA): TGTGCCAGCAGTGATGCGAGGTCGGACAGAAGCACTGAAGCTTTCTTT. The encoded protein is CASSDARSDRSTEAFF.

This clonotype was counted between two and nine times. CDR3 residues: CASSQDLRLASNQPQHF. The DNA of the CDR3 is TGTGCCAGCAGCCAAGATTTGAGACTGGCTAGCAATCAGCCCCAGCATTTT. The chain joins TRBV3-1 to TRBJ1-5, with D unclear. This CDR3 is 17 amino acids long. Germline V lookup: CDR1 LGHDT, CDR2 YNNKEL (reference sequence). V was pared by 0 bases and J by 0 bases, with 12 bases between.

This sequence joins TRBV29-1 and TRBJ1-1; TRBD1 is a possible D gene (5 bases). V lost 8 bases and J lost 5, with 18 bases in between. Looked up from germline, CDR1 is SQVTM and CDR2 is ANQGSEA. This CDR3 has 13 amino acids. The CDR3 DNA reads as TGCAGCTCCCTTCGGGGACTTTCGACTGAAGCTTTCTTT. The encoded protein is CSSLRGLSTEAFF.

The chain couples TRBV29-1 to TRBJ1-1; D is unresolved. The germline V gene encodes CDR1 SQVTM and CDR2 ANQGSEA. The CDR3 has 12 residues. V shed 4 bases and J shed 5 bases, with 11 bases lying between them. CDR3 amino acids: CSVVRGGTEAFF. The CDR3 DNA reads as TGCAGCGTTGTTCGTGGAGGGACTGAAGCTTTCTTT.

Worth noting for this clonotype: An end of the junction differs from the germline gene, which may be a read error. DNA of the CDR3: TGTGCCAGCGGCGTCAACAGGGGGATGGATGGCTACACCTTC. Amino acid sequence: CASGVNRGMDGYTF. The rearrangement links TRBV9 to TRBJ1-2; 8 nucleotides line up with TRBD1. The CDR3 runs to 14 residues. Germline CDR1 reads SGDLS; CDR2 reads YYNGEE.

This chain joins TRBV6-2 or TRBV6-3 and TRBJ2-5; 12 nucleotides agree with TRBD2. There are 16 residues in the CDR3. J lost 6 bases, V lost 2 bases, and 7 bases had no gene match. CDR1 is MNHEY, CDR2 SVGEGT, per germline. The DNA of the CDR3 is TGTGCCAGCAGTTACCCCTCTAGCGGGAGGGGTCAGACCCAGTACTTC. Translated: CASSYPSSGRGQTQYF.

This chain uses TRBV28 with TRBJ2-3; D possibly matches TRBD1 or TRBD2 (6 bases each). The CDR3 length is 15 residues. V was cut by 5 bases and J by 3 bases, with 15 bases left in between. The germline gives CDR1 MDHEN, CDR2 SYDVKM. The CDR3 DNA reads as TGTGCCAGCAGTAACAGGGACTTGCGGACAGATACGCAGTATTTT. It specifies CASSNRDLRTDTQYF.

In its sample, this clonotype was seen a few times. The chain recombines TRBV5-1 with TRBJ1-4; TRBD1 aligns across 8 bases. The trim removed 3 bases at V and 0 bases at J, leaving 4 bases unmatched. The CDR3 runs to 16 residues. Germline CDR1 reads SGHRS; CDR2 reads YFSETQ. The CDR3 reads CASSWQGAATNEKLFF. The CDR3 nucleotides are TGCGCCAGCAGCTGGCAGGGGGCGGCAACTAATGAAAAACTGTTTTTT.

The chain links TRBV12-3 or TRBV12-4 to TRBJ2-3; TRBD1 matches at 9 bases. Unmatched junction bases numbered 5, after V lost 2 bases and J lost 2 bases. CDR3 size: 16 residues. The CDR3 loop reads CASSLRWDRDTDTQYF. The CDR3, as DNA: TGTGCCAGCAGTTTACGGTGGGACAGGGACACAGATACGCAGTATTTT.

The chain links TRBV28 to TRBJ2-7; perhaps D is TRBD1 or TRBD2 (5 bases each). V lost 4 bases to trimming and J lost 3 bases, with 19 bases between them. CDR3 length: 16 residues. The germline gives CDR1 MDHEN, CDR2 SYDVKM. CDR3 nucleotides: TGTGCCAGCAGTTCGCCGACAGAGGGCCGACGCTACGAGCAGTACTTC. Residues: CASSSPTEGRRYEQYF. The variable domain in full, with the rest retrieved from reference TRBV28 and TRBJ2-7, is DVKVTQSSRYLVKRTGEKVFLECVQDMDHENMFWYRQDPGLGLRLIYFSYDVKMKEKGDIPEGYSVSREKKERFSLILESASTNQTSMYLCASSSPTEGRRYEQYFGPGTRLTVT.

This clonotype was detected a few times. The V call is TRBV7-8, the J call TRBJ1-2; TRBD1 matches at 7 bases. The V gene's germline CDR1 is SGHVS and CDR2 FQNEAQ. The CDR3 has 15 amino acids. Trimming took 3 bases from V and 8 from J; bases not matched to a gene: 12. CDR3 nucleotides: TGTGCCAGCAGCTTTCCATCAGGGGGAATGTTGGGCTACACCTTC. It codes for CASSFPSGGMLGYTF.

V is TRBV29-1 and J is TRBJ2-1; D is unclear. This CDR3 is 8 amino acids long. Trimming cost V 7 bases and J 13 bases, with 8 bases left between them. Germline V gives CDR1 SQVTM, CDR2 ANQGSEA. Here the CDR3 reads CSAGNQFF. The DNA for the CDR3 is TGCAGCGCCGGCAATCAGTTCTTC.